This T cell receptor (beta chain) emerged from a study of OX40 agonist ivuxolimab in advanced cancers. Study in general: An anti-OX40 (CD134) antibody with agonistic activity, ivuxolimab, was administered to patients. Patients received ivuxolimab, an intravenous treatment, every 2 weeks at 0.01 to 10 mg/kg. Three patients showed partial responses: one hepatocellular carcinoma and two cutaneous melanoma cases.

Germline CDR1 reads SNHLY; CDR2 reads FYNNEI. The CDR3 contains 12 residues. The germline V and J ends were trimmed by 6 bases and 5 bases, with 8 bases remaining between them. Here immunoSEQ multiplex PCR was the method, and the copy in TCRdb shows in-frame clones only, minus some. This table has 52,000 or so clones, about 82% appearing once. The genes are TRBV2 and TRBJ1-5; the D is unclear. Material: CD4+ or CD8+ T cells sorted from blood, obtained in a trial of the OX40 agonist ivuxolimab. The receptor was isolated from an adult with an advanced solid tumor such as melanoma, head and neck, liver or kidney cancer. The CDR3 DNA reads TGTGCCAGCAGCAGGAATTATCAGCCCCAGCATTTT. Translated, it gives CASSRNYQPQHF.